This T cell receptor beta chain was obtained from a study of cytomegalovirus exposure and HLA in healthy donors. Only one count was recorded for this clone. The V and J ends lost 5 bases and 5 bases respectively, with 15 bases between them. CDR3 length equals 14 residues. Germline V gene lookup returns CDR1 SGHTA and CDR2 FQGNSA. The PCR ran on 60 Vbeta and 13 Jbeta primers. Generated by immunoSEQ multiplex PCR, the TCRdb table keeps only in-frame clones and is missing some. The data contain 120,000 or so clones, about 80% of them seen just once; the ten biggest clones take up 1%. Source material: PBMCs. This receptor was identified in a middle-aged man in good health and CMV-seronegative. The chain carries TRBV7-2 and TRBJ1-1, with D possibly TRBD1 on 5 matching bases. In DNA form, the CDR3 reads TGTGCCAGCAGCCAAAGCGGGGGGTGGACTGAAGCTTTCTTT. The encoded protein is CASSQSGGWTEAFF.